The 2 T cell receptor beta chains in this list originate from one sample, sequenced in a study of blood T cells in healthy people across ages. The authors ran a second PCR of about 6 to 11 cycles using a sample-barcoded 5' primer and a J-beta primer mix. TCRdb re-called the 5' RACE reads with MiXCR, one entry per CDR3 protein. The sample holds 1.6 million or so distinct CDR3 sequences, roughly 30% seen once. Sample: blood. These receptors all come from a woman younger than 45 in good health.

The chain carries TRBV9 and TRBJ1-2; 10 bases line up with TRBD1. The CDR3 runs 15 residues. The V segment lost 0 bases and the J segment 7 bases; nucleotides outside the gene matches: 6. Per the germline V gene, CDR1 is SGDLS and CDR2 is YYNGEE. The CDR3 nucleotides are TGTGCCAGCAGCGTAGGATACCGGGACAGGGGTGGCTACACCTTC. Its translation: CASSVGYRDRGGYTF.

This clonotype showed up just a few times. The chain carries TRBV29-1 and TRBJ1-5; no clear D. The V gene's germline CDR1 is SQVTM and CDR2 ANQGSEA. Trimming pared 7 bases from V and 3 bases from J, leaving 16 bases between. The length of the CDR3 is 14 residues. The CDR3 here is CSAITGSLNQPQHF. CDR3 in DNA: TGCAGCGCAATAACCGGTAGCCTCAATCAGCCCCAGCATTTT.